This T cell receptor beta chain emerged from a study of blood T cell repertoires in COVID-19. At the level of the study: Acute and convalescent COVID-19 specimens originated in the United States, Italy and Spain. From T cells, B-cell-depleted T cells, or PBMCs came the material, which was cDNA or gDNA.

CDR3 length equals 12 residues. V was pared by 0 bases and J by 7 bases, with 9 bases between. Germline values: CDR1 GTSNPN, CDR2 SVGIG (reference sequence). As processed by the authors: Amplifying reference gene primers gave estimates of nucleated cell counts. The protocol was immunoSEQ multiplex PCR, while the TCRdb copy is restricted to in-frame clones and leaves out a portion. That table gives V, J and clone size, and the DNA gave D and trimming. This sample has fewer than 250,000 clones; 70% to 85% occur once, and the top ten carry about 2%. Sequenced: peripheral blood. The J gene is TRBJ1-2, the V gene TRBV30; D remains ambiguous. The TCR comes from a woman older than 75 with acute or convalescent COVID-19. The CDR3 DNA reads as TGTGCCTGGAGTGTACGGAACAGTGGCTACACCTTC. It is translated as CAWSVRNSGYTF.